These T cell receptor beta chains were read from a single sample in a study of beta chain features in type 1 diabetes. TCRdb's table, derived via immunoSEQ multiplex PCR, lists solely in-frame clones and lacks some. Among 500,000 to 800,000 clones listed, around 12% were seen once. Material: naive CD4+ T cells from blood. These receptors came from a man younger than 45 with type 1 diabetes. CDR3s include the opening cysteine and the closing phenylalanine or tryptophan. The D gene is left open where the match is weak. Clone sizes are given selectively: once, few, many, or a class where the clone is expanded.

cdr3_aa | cdr3_nt | d_call | j_call | v_call | clone_size
CASSLGQGRNEQFF | TGCGCCAGCAGCCTAGGACAGGGACGCAATGAGCAGTTCTTC | TRBD1 | TRBJ2-1 | TRBV4-3 | NA
CASSDLTSGTGVVEQYF | TGTGCCAGCTCAGACCTTACATCCGGGACTGGAGTAGTCGAGCAGTACTTC | NA | TRBJ2-7 | TRBV18 | once
CASKVAYEQYF | TGTGCCAGCAAGGTCGCCTACGAGCAGTACTTC | NA | TRBJ2-7 | TRBV6-1 | NA
CASSLSRPSTDTQYF | TGCGCCAGCAGCTTGTCGAGGCCTAGCACAGATACGCAGTATTTT | NA | TRBJ2-3 | TRBV5-1 | NA
CASSSDADTQYF | TGTGCCAGCAGCTCGGACGCAGATACGCAGTATTTT | NA | TRBJ2-3 | TRBV7-9 | few
CSVDHRQGHGYTF | TGCAGCGTTGATCATCGACAGGGCCATGGCTACACCTTC | TRBD1 | TRBJ1-2 | TRBV29-1 | few
CASSLAPSGGHNEQFF | TGCGCCAGCAGCTTGGCCCCTAGCGGGGGCCACAATGAGCAGTTCTTC | TRBD2 | TRBJ2-1 | TRBV5-1 | NA
CASSHDWAGNQPQHF | TGCGCCAGCAGCCATGACTGGGCAGGCAATCAGCCCCAGCATTTT | NA | TRBJ1-5 | TRBV4-3 | NA
CASSLGREAETQYF | TGCGCCAGCAGCTTGGGTCGGGAGGCGGAGACCCAGTACTTC | TRBD2 | TRBJ2-5 | TRBV5-1 | NA
CASSRGGEQFF | TGTGCCAGCAGTAGGGGTGGGGAGCAGTTCTTC | NA | TRBJ2-1 | TRBV2 | NA
CASSEWAGGNYGYTF | TGTGCCAGCAGTGAATGGGCAGGGGGTAACTATGGCTACACCTTC | TRBD1 | TRBJ1-2 | TRBV25-1 | few
CSATTGVGYTF | TGCAGTGCAACGACAGGGGTCGGCTACACCTTC | TRBD1 | TRBJ1-2 | TRBV20-1 | few
CASSSAGTRDSPLHF | TGTGCCAGCAGTTCCGCCGGGACAAGGGATTCACCCCTCCACTTT | NA | TRBJ1-6 | TRBV6-5 | few
CASTGQGQTYGYTF | TGTGCCAGCACCGGCCAAGGACAGACCTATGGCTACACCTTC | NA | TRBJ1-2 | TRBV2 | few
CASSLSRNGYTF | TGTGCCAGCAGCTTAAGCCGGAATGGCTACACCTTC | NA | TRBJ1-2 | TRBV5-4 | NA
CASSFPGAPNEQFF | TGTGCCAGCAGCTTCCCAGGGGCTCCCAATGAGCAGTTCTTC | NA | TRBJ2-1 | TRBV7-2 | NA
CASSEVQRADTQYF | TGTGCCAGCAGTGAGGTCCAGCGGGCGGATACGCAGTATTTT | NA | TRBJ2-3 | TRBV2 | few
CASSLEQGAYEQYF | TGTGCCAGCAGCTTAGAACAGGGTGCCTACGAGCAGTACTTC | NA | TRBJ2-7 | TRBV7-2 | NA
CAGKGLPGSNEQFF | TGCGCCGGGAAAGGGCTTCCGGGTTCCAATGAGCAGTTCTTC | NA | TRBJ2-1 | TRBV5-1 | NA
CSVGPTGGEETQYF | TGCAGCGTTGGCCCGACAGGGGGGGAAGAGACCCAGTACTTC | TRBD1 | TRBJ2-5 | TRBV29-1 | NA
CASSSDRQHNEQFF | TGCGCCAGCAGCTCCGACCGACAGCACAATGAGCAGTTCTTC | NA | TRBJ2-1 | TRBV5-1 | NA
CASSPGSYNSPLHF | TGTGCCAGCAGCCCGGGTTCCTATAATTCACCCCTCCACTTT | NA | TRBJ1-6 | TRBV14 | NA
CASSHQDRATNEKLFF | TGTGCCAGCTCACATCAGGATCGTGCAACTAATGAAAAACTGTTTTTT | NA | TRBJ1-4 | TRBV18 | NA
CASNKQGAFGETQYF | TGTGCCAGCAATAAACAGGGGGCGTTCGGGGAGACCCAGTACTTC | TRBD1 | TRBJ2-5 | TRBV13 | few
CASSPYAGNTDTQYF | TGTGCCAGCTCACCTTATGCGGGGAACACAGATACGCAGTATTTT | NA | TRBJ2-3 | TRBV18 | NA
CASLAGGFNEQFF | TGTGCTAGTCTAGCGGGGGGGTTCAATGAGCAGTTCTTC | TRBD2 | TRBJ2-1 | TRBV12-5 | NA
CASLLATNEKLFF | TGTGCCAGCCTGCTGGCGACTAATGAAAAACTGTTTTTT | NA | TRBJ1-4 | TRBV7-9 | NA
CASSRRTGEDEQYF | TGTGCCAGCAGCCGGCGGACAGGGGAAGACGAGCAGTACTTC | TRBD1 | TRBJ2-7 | TRBV7-9 | NA
CASSPGRAPEAFF | TGTGCCAGCAGTCCGGGCAGGGCACCGGAAGCTTTCTTT | NA | TRBJ1-1 | TRBV10-3 | NA
CASSFRTGGGQPQHF | TGTGCCAGCAGCTTCCGGACAGGGGGCGGTCAGCCCCAGCATTTT | TRBD1 | TRBJ1-5 | TRBV13 | few
CASSLGPSGANVLTF | TGTGCCAGCAGCTTAGGACCCTCTGGGGCCAACGTCCTGACTTTC | NA | TRBJ2-6 | TRBV7-8 | few
CASSWPSETQYF | TGTGCCAGCAGCTGGCCCTCCGAGACCCAGTACTTC | NA | TRBJ2-5 | TRBV5-4 | NA
CASSALTGGFSGNTIYF | TGTGCCAGCAGCGCCCTGACAGGGGGCTTCTCTGGAAACACCATATATTTT | TRBD1 | TRBJ1-3 | TRBV9 | NA
CASSDRGETQYF | TGTGCCAGCAGTGATAGGGGGGAAACTCAGTACTTC | NA | TRBJ2-4 | TRBV2 | few
CASSMSVLRANYGYTF | TGTGCCAGCAGTATGTCCGTGTTAAGAGCTAACTATGGCTACACCTTC | NA | TRBJ1-2 | TRBV11-2 | NA
CASSLAGQGVIYEQYF | TGTGCCAGCAGCCTGGCGGGACAGGGGGTAATCTACGAGCAGTACTTC | TRBD1 | TRBJ2-7 | TRBV5-6 | NA
CASRPTEGVTYEQYF | TGTGCCAGCAGACCTACAGAGGGGGTTACCTACGAGCAGTACTTC | NA | TRBJ2-7 | TRBV6-6 | NA
CASSLMRGLATDTQYF | TGTGCCAGCAGCTTAATGCGTGGACTTGCCACAGATACGCAGTATTTT | NA | TRBJ2-3 | TRBV7-8 | NA
CASSYEQITEAFF | TGTGCCAGCAGTTACGAGCAGATTACTGAAGCTTTCTTT | NA | TRBJ1-1 | TRBV6-5 | few
CASSPSKWDQPQHF | TGTGCCAGCAGTCCTTCCAAATGGGATCAGCCCCAGCATTTT | NA | TRBJ1-5 | TRBV6-5 | NA
CASSIGMADTQYF | TGTGCCAGTAGTATTGGAATGGCAGATACGCAGTATTTT | NA | TRBJ2-3 | TRBV19 | few
CASSSSTDYNSPLHF | TGTGCCAGCAGCTCATCGACGGATTATAATTCACCCCTCCACTTT | NA | TRBJ1-6 | TRBV7-8 | NA
CAWSGAGRDGYTF | TGTGCCTGGAGTGGGGCAGGGAGAGATGGCTACACCTTC | NA | TRBJ1-2 | TRBV30 | NA
CASSPSPAQETQYF | TGTGCCAGTAGTCCCTCACCAGCTCAAGAGACCCAGTACTTC | NA | TRBJ2-5 | TRBV19 | NA
CASSSPGTGMYEQYF | TGTGCCAGCAGCTCTCCCGGGACAGGGATGTACGAGCAGTACTTC | TRBD1 | TRBJ2-7 | TRBV7-2 | few
CAWSGAGYSEKLFF | TGTGCCTGGAGTGGAGCTGGGTATAGTGAAAAACTGTTTTTT | NA | TRBJ1-4 | TRBV30 | NA
CASSLRLAGGYYNEQFF | TGTGCCAGCAGTTTGAGACTAGCGGGGGGGTATTACAATGAGCAGTTCTTC | TRBD2 | TRBJ2-1 | TRBV27 | NA
CASSPGTGMGGEKLFF | TGTGCCAGCAGCCCCGGGACAGGGATGGGTGGTGAAAAACTGTTTTTT | TRBD1 | TRBJ1-4 | TRBV7-6 | NA
CASSVTGTSGSSYNEQFF | TGTGCCAGCAGCGTAACTGGGACTAGCGGAAGCTCCTACAATGAGCAGTTCTTC | TRBD2 | TRBJ2-1 | TRBV9 | few
CASSHPVLAGRSSYNEQFF | TGCGCCAGCAGCCACCCGGTACTAGCGGGTCGCAGCTCCTACAATGAGCAGTTCTTC | TRBD2 | TRBJ2-1 | TRBV5-1 | NA
CAISESPGNSPLHF | TGTGCCATCAGTGAGTCCCCGGGGAATTCACCCCTCCACTTT | NA | TRBJ1-6 | TRBV10-3 | NA
CAISGVQVQGDTQYF | TGTGCCATCAGTGGAGTCCAGGTTCAGGGAGATACGCAGTATTTT | NA | TRBJ2-3 | TRBV10-3 | NA
CASSDRGGWVEQYF | TGTGCCAGCAGTGACCGAGGGGGTTGGGTCGAGCAGTACTTC | NA | TRBJ2-7 | TRBV25-1 | NA